This paragraph covers one TCR beta chain sequence. Its target is not known. The data are from a study of T cell repertoires in aging, cancer and after chemotherapy. Study-level points and caveats: In healthy donors, age-related TCR diversity loss mainly reflected lost richness. The repertoire data cannot show anything about immunological memory following chemotherapy. Untreated cancer patients had significantly lower blood TCR diversity than age-matched healthy donors.

The V end lost 5 bases, the J end lost 6 bases, and 11 bases lay between the germline ends. The CDR3 covers 14 residues. Germline V lookup: CDR1 MNHEY, CDR2 SVGAGI. Amplification of TCR beta used genomic DNA extracted from peripheral blood. Rearranged V-D-J TRB sequences were amplified with a mixed TRB-A/B primer pool. TCRdb redid the calling of the multiplex PCR reads with MiXCR, one entry per CDR3 protein. This table has roughly 7,100 distinct CDR3 sequences, 53% appearing once. This TCR came from a human donor with a solid tumor. The V gene is TRBV6-5, the J gene TRBJ1-6; maybe TRBD1 (5 bases). The sequencing sample was made of blood. The CDR3 loop is CASSRGQGNSPLHF. In nucleotides, the CDR3 is TGTGCCAGCAGTAGAGGGCAGGGTAATTCACCCCTCCACTTT.